These 18 T cell receptor beta chains share one sample of origin, sequenced in a study of blood T cells in healthy people across ages (dated by TCRdb to 2013 to 2016). The protocol used for the library was 5' RACE. Instrument on record: Illumina HiSeq 2500. The second PCR ran for roughly 7 to 12 cycles and used a J-beta primer mix along with a sample-barcoded 5' primer. TCRdb handled the public reads itself, with Q25 trimming in fastp and clone calling in MiXCR, and kept productive beta chains. Rows matching on CDR3 protein sequence are summarized as one entry with the most common DNA and genes. The sample data list over 1.5 million distinct CDR3 sequences, and roughly 52% of these were observed just once. In total, the top ten clones hold over 2% of the sample. Material for sequencing was blood. All receptors come from a woman in her thirties or forties in good health.

This clonotype was recorded once. J is TRBJ2-1 and V is TRBV9; possibly TRBD1 or TRBD2 for D (5 bases each). CDR1 and CDR2 from the germline V gene are SGDLS and YYNGEE. The germline V and J ends were trimmed by 3 bases and 9 bases, with 16 bases remaining between them. CDR3 size: 14 residues. The CDR3 DNA reads as TGTGCCAGCAGCGGACGGGACGATCGACGTGAGCAGTTCTTC. Encoded protein: CASSGRDDRREQFF.

This clonotype was recorded at least ten times. The rearrangement uses TRBV20-1 and TRBJ2-4, with TRBD2 as a possible D gene (5 bases). The V end was cut by 3 bases, the J end by 8 bases, with 11 bases between. This CDR3 has 12 amino acids. CDR1 is DFQATT, CDR2 SNEGSKA, per germline (reference sequence). CDR3 residues: CSASDSRDIQYF. The CDR3 DNA reads TGCAGTGCTAGCGACTCGCGGGACATTCAGTACTTC.

CDR3 nucleotides: TGTGCCAGCAGCAAAAACCGGGCCCCACAAGAGACCCAGTACTTC. Its protein product is CASSKNRAPQETQYF. This chain uses TRBV3-1 with TRBJ2-7; no reliable D call. The J call is doubtful: the DNA matches TRBJ2-5 better. Germline V gene sequence: CDR1 LGHDT, CDR2 YNNKEL (reference sequence). The CDR3 covers 15 residues.

J is TRBJ2-1 and V is TRBV20-1; D not resolved. Germline CDR1 and CDR2: DFQATT and SNEGSKA (reference sequence). CDR3 length: 15 residues. Trimming stripped 5 bases from V and 0 bases from J, with 14 bases between. The CDR3 DNA reads as TGCAGTGCTCAACCGACGGATAGCTCCTACAATGAGCAGTTCTTC. This codes for CSAQPTDSSYNEQFF.

The V call is TRBV6-5, the J call TRBJ2-1; 8 positions match TRBD2. The CDR3 covers 15 residues. Germline CDR1 MNHEY, CDR2 SVGAGI. The V gene end was trimmed by 0 bases and the J gene end by 7 bases; junction bases not matched to a gene: 5. The DNA of the CDR3 is TGTGCCAGCAGTTACTCGACGACTAGCGCTAATGAGCAGTTCTTC. It specifies CASSYSTTSANEQFF.

About this clonotype: The junction departs from germline at one end; a sequencing error may be responsible. The rearrangement links TRBV20-1 to TRBJ2-7; D might be TRBD1 or TRBD2, each matching 5 bases. The CDR3 is 14 residues long. Germline V lookup: CDR1 DFQATT, CDR2 SNEGSKA (reference sequence). The CDR3 DNA sequence: TGCAGTACTACAGGACCCCCCGGGACCTACGATCAGTACTTC. Its protein product is CSTTGPPGTYDQYF.

This clonotype occurred a few times. V gene TRBV29-1 combines with J gene TRBJ1-2; no reliable D call. CDR1 SQVTM and CDR2 ANQGSEA come from the germline V gene. Trimming left V 0 bases short and J 2 bases short, with 10 bases between. This CDR3 is built from 14 residues. The CDR3 loop reads CSVEERRENYGYTF. The CDR3 DNA is TGCAGCGTTGAAGAAAGGAGGGAGAACTATGGCTACACCTTC.

This clonotype has only a few counts. J is TRBJ2-7 and V is TRBV20-1; the D gene is possibly TRBD1 (5 bases). Germline V gene lookup returns CDR1 DFQATT and CDR2 SNEGSKA (reference sequence). Trimming shortened V by 4 bases and J by 5 bases, and 18 bases separated the two germline ends. CDR3 length equals 14 residues. The CDR3 region has the DNA TGCAGTGCTACTCGGACACATTCAGGCCACGAGCAGTACTTC. Its protein product is CSATRTHSGHEQYF.

This clonotype was detected a few times. The rearrangement joins TRBV7-9 to TRBJ1-1; tentatively, D is TRBD1 (6 bases). Germline V gene lookup returns CDR1 SEHNR and CDR2 FQNEAQ (reference sequence). V dropped 5 bases and J dropped 1 base, with 14 bases sitting between them. This CDR3 is built from 15 residues. The CDR3 loop reads CASSRQGSGNTEAFF. The CDR3 nucleotides read TGTGCCAGCAGCCGCCAGGGGTCGGGGAACACTGAAGCTTTCTTT. The full variable domain, in which reference TRBV7-9 and TRBJ1-1 provide the parts outside the CDR3, is DTGVSQNPRHKITKRGQNVTFRCDPISEHNRLYWYRQTLGQGPEFLTYFQNEAQLEKSRLLSDRFSAERPKGSFSTLEIQRTEQGDSAMYLCASSRQGSGNTEAFFGQGTRLTVV.

The chain uses TRBV5-1 and TRBJ2-1; a possible D gene is TRBD2 (7 bases). Trimming left V 4 bases short and J 5 bases short, with 13 bases between. The germline V gene encodes CDR1 SGHRS and CDR2 YFSETQ. The CDR3 is made up of 14 amino acids. The CDR3: CASSPAGAHNEQFF. CDR3 in DNA: TGCGCCAGCAGCCCGGCGGGGGCTCACAATGAGCAGTTCTTC. The entire variable domain, with the rest obtained from reference TRBV5-1 and TRBJ2-1, is as follows: KAGVTQTPRYLIKTRGQQVTLSCSPISGHRSVSWYQQTPGQGLQFLFEYFSETQRNKGNFPGRFSGRQFSNSRSEMNVSTLELGDSALYLCASSPAGAHNEQFFGPGTRLTVL.

This clonotype has a handful of counts. V usage is TRBV7-2 and J usage is TRBJ2-5, with D maybe TRBD1 (5 bases). Germline CDR1 and CDR2: SGHTA and FQGNSA. This CDR3 contains 12 residues. With 2 bases removed from V and 11 bases from J, the gap between germline ends came to 12 bases. Here the CDR3 reads CASSLTGASQYF. Written as DNA, the CDR3 is TGTGCCAGCAGCTTAACAGGAGCTTCGCAGTACTTC.

The chain is built from TRBV29-1 and TRBJ2-3; 11 bases agree with TRBD2. CDR1 is SQVTM, CDR2 ANQGSEA, per germline. Losses at the gene ends were 8 bases for V and 0 bases for J; bases not matched to a gene: 7. This CDR3 spans 15 amino acids. CDR3 sequence: CSMTSGDTSTDTQYF. The DNA of the CDR3 is TGCAGCATGACTAGCGGGGACACTAGCACAGATACGCAGTATTTT.

As DNA, the CDR3 is TGCAGCGTTGAAGAAACACCCTATGGCTACACCTTC. Protein product: CSVEETPYGYTF. J is TRBJ1-2 and V is TRBV29-1; D is ambiguous. The germline V and J ends were trimmed by 0 bases and 4 bases, with 6 bases remaining between them. The CDR3 length is 12 residues. From germline, CDR1 is SQVTM and CDR2 ANQGSEA.

The V and J genes are TRBV29-1 and TRBJ2-3, with a tentative D call TRBD1 (6 bases). The V end was cut by 6 bases, the J end by 2 bases, with 12 bases between. Per germline, CDR1 SQVTM and CDR2 ANQGSEA. The CDR3 is 13 residues long. This chain's CDR3 is CSVGTLTTDTQYF. CDR3 nucleotide sequence: TGCAGCGTCGGGACATTGACCACAGATACGCAGTATTTT.

The chain joins TRBV9 to TRBJ2-7; D may be TRBD2 (6 bases). V lost 3 bases to trimming and J lost 7 bases, with 14 bases between them. The germline V gene has CDR1 SGDLS and CDR2 YYNGEE. The CDR3 is made up of 13 amino acids. CDR3 in DNA: TGTGCCAGCAGCGGGACTACCCACAATGAGCAGTACTTC. Protein: CASSGTTHNEQYF.

The rearrangement uses TRBV7-2 and TRBJ1-2; maybe TRBD1 (5 bases). The V gene lost 5 bases and the J gene lost 2 bases, with 12 bases spanning the gap. CDR3 length: 14 amino acids. CDR1 is SGHTA, CDR2 FQGNSA, per germline. The chain's CDR3 is CASSAHKGNYGYTF. The CDR3 coding sequence is TGTGCCAGCAGCGCCCACAAGGGGAACTATGGCTACACCTTC. The whole variable domain, filled in from reference TRBV7-2 and TRBJ1-2, reads GAGVSQSPSNKVTEKGKDVELRCDPISGHTALYWYRQSLGQGLEFLIYFQGNSAPDKSGLPSDRFSAERTGGSVSTLTIQRTQQEDSAVYLCASSAHKGNYGYTFGSGTRLTVV.

This chain connects TRBV20-1 to TRBJ2-4; D not resolved. The V gene lost 3 bases and the J gene lost 0 bases, with 18 bases spanning the gap. This CDR3 has 17 amino acids. Germline loops: CDR1 DFQATT, CDR2 SNEGSKA (reference sequence). For the CDR3, the DNA is TGCAGTGCTAGGTCCCGGATCGGCAGACTAGCCAAAAACATTCAGTACTTC. Its translation: CSARSRIGRLAKNIQYF.

This sequence joins TRBV5-1 and TRBJ2-7; 12 nucleotides align to TRBD1. J gave up 10 bases and V 4 bases, and 6 bases lay outside the gene matches. The germline V gene has CDR1 SGHRS and CDR2 YFSETQ. The CDR3 sequence is 13 residues long. The CDR3 bases are TGCGCCAGCAGCCCCGGGACAGGGGGCGTTCAGTACTTC. Its protein product is CASSPGTGGVQYF.